This T cell receptor beta chain was obtained from a study of T cells in Graves' hyperthyroidism and ophthalmopathy. Study overall: Initial diagnosis, before any treatment, was when peripheral blood was collected.

Per germline, CDR1 SGHTA and CDR2 FQGNSA. The CDR3 sequence is 15 residues long. Trimming took off 3 bases at V and 4 bases at J, with 15 bases between the two ends. PBMCs were sourced from 9 to 10 ml fresh peripheral blood. Amplification of TCR beta CDR3 regions used RNA as the template. Carried out on the TCR CDR3, a first-round RT-PCR used the HTBI primer set. TCRdb re-derived calls from the multiplex PCR reads in MiXCR, one entry per CDR3 protein. This table holds fewer than 40,000 distinct CDR3 sequences, 45% to 55% found once. Sequenced material: blood. The receptor's source is a woman in her thirties or forties with Graves' ophthalmopathy. The chain combines TRBV7-2 with TRBJ1-2, with D uncertain. The CDR3 here is CASSLERMLGYGYTF. DNA for the CDR3: TGTGCCAGCAGCTTGGAGCGGATGCTGGGCTATGGCTACACCTTC.